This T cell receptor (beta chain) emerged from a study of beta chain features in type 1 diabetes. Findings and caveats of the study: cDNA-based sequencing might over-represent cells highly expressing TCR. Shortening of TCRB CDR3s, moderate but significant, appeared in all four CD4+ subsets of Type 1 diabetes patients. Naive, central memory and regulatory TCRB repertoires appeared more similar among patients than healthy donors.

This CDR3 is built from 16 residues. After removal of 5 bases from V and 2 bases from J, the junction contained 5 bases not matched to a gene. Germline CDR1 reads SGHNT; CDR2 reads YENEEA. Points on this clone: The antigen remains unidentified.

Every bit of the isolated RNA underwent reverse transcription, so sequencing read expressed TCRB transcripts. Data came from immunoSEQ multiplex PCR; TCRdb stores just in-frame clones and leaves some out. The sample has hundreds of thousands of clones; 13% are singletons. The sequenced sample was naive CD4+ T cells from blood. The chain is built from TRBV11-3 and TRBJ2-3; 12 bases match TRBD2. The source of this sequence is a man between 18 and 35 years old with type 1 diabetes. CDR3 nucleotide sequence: TGTGCCAGCAGCCCTCGACTAGCGGGGGTCACAGATACGCAGTATTTT. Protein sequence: CASSPRLAGVTDTQYF.